Below, 11 T cell receptor beta chains from the same sample are listed, as sequenced in a study of blood T cell repertoires in COVID-19. Sequencing was performed with immunoSEQ multiplex PCR; in TCRdb, only in-frame clones are kept and a portion is missing. The sample carries roughly 300,000 clones, approximately 89% recorded once. Material: peripheral blood. These receptors came from a woman under 40 with COVID-19, enrolled during active disease.

The gene calls are TRBV2 and TRBJ1-5; 8 bases fit TRBD1. The CDR3 consists of 15 residues. Germline V gene lookup returns CDR1 SNHLY and CDR2 FYNNEI. J lost 2 bases, V lost 3 bases, and 3 bases had no gene match. CDR3 sequence reads: CASSDLQGGNQPQHF. In DNA form, the CDR3 reads TGTGCCAGCAGTGACCTACAGGGGGGCAATCAGCCCCAGCATTTT.

The chain carries TRBV9 and TRBJ1-3, with D possibly being TRBD1 (6 bases). Germline values: CDR1 SGDLS, CDR2 YYNGEE. V was shortened by 5 bases and J by 3 bases, with 6 bases between the two germline ends. This CDR3 is built from 12 residues. The CDR3 DNA reads TGTGCCAGCAGGGACAGTGGAAACACCATATATTTT. Its protein product is CASRDSGNTIYF. Combining the CDR3 with reference TRBV9 and TRBJ1-3 gives the whole variable domain DSGVTQTPKHLITATGQRVTLRCSPRSGDLSVYWYQQSLDQGLQFLIQYYNGEERAKGNILERFSAQQFPDLHSELNLSSLELGDSALYFCASRDSGNTIYFGEGSWLTVV.

This clone has just one count. The J gene is TRBJ2-6, the V gene TRBV2; D not certain. The CDR3 loop spans 15 amino acids. V lost 4 bases and J lost 4, with 11 bases in between. Germline V lookup: CDR1 SNHLY, CDR2 FYNNEI. CDR3 protein: CASSVGGSGANVLTF. The CDR3, as DNA: TGTGCCAGCAGTGTTGGTGGCTCCGGGGCCAACGTCCTGACTTTC.

The chain has TRBV11-3 and TRBJ1-2, with 8 positions matching TRBD1. CDR1 and CDR2 from the germline V gene are SGHNT and YENEEA. V lost 1 base, J lost 0 bases, and 7 bases stayed unmatched. This CDR3 region has 17 residues. The CDR3 nucleotides are TGTGCCAGCAGCTTAGGAGTGGGGACAGGCTCTAACTATGGCTACACCTTC. This gives the protein CASSLGVGTGSNYGYTF.

The V call is TRBV11-3, the J call TRBJ2-7; 8 bases are a match to TRBD2. This CDR3 is 13 amino acids long. The junction had 4 bases not matched to a gene; V was cut back by 7 bases and J by 2 bases. CDR1 and CDR2 from the germline V gene are SGHNT and YENEEA. As DNA, the CDR3 is TGTGCCAGCAAGCGGGGGCTAACCTACGAGCAGTACTTC. Its protein is CASKRGLTYEQYF.

This clone has just one count. This rearrangement joins TRBV6-5 to TRBJ2-7; 9 bases fit TRBD1. Germline V gene lookup returns CDR1 MNHEY and CDR2 SVGAGI. This CDR3 region has 13 residues. Trimming cost V 5 bases and J 6 bases; bases outside gene matches: 5. In DNA form, the CDR3 reads TGTGCCAGCAGTAGCGACAGGGGGTCCGAGCAGTACTTC. Protein sequence: CASSSDRGSEQYF.

J is TRBJ1-2 and V is TRBV29-1, with no clear D. This CDR3 region has 12 residues. The germline V gene encodes CDR1 SQVTM and CDR2 ANQGSEA. V gave up 4 bases and J gave up 4 bases, with 10 bases separating them. The CDR3 coding sequence is TGCAGCGTTGTTGAGGGCGCCTATGGCTACACCTTC. As protein: CSVVEGAYGYTF.

The V gene is TRBV5-1, the J gene TRBJ1-4; D is unresolved. The CDR3 is 15 amino acids. Per germline, CDR1 SGHRS and CDR2 YFSETQ. Between the trimmed V and J ends, which lost 1 base and 6 bases, there was a span of 13 bases. CDR3 region: CASSLTTTVDEKLFF. Written as DNA, the CDR3 is TGCGCCAGCAGCTTGACGACGACTGTTGATGAAAAACTGTTTTTT.

This clone was recorded once. The CDR3 DNA reads TGTGCCACCGGCGGGGCCCAAGAGACCCAGTACTTC. It is translated as CATGGAQETQYF. The V call is TRBV15, the J call TRBJ2-5; D is possibly TRBD2 (6 bases). V was clipped by 8 bases and J by 1 base, with 8 bases between them. This CDR3 is built from 12 residues. Per the germline V gene, CDR1 is LNHNV and CDR2 is YYDKDF (reference sequence).

This clone was seen a single time. V usage is TRBV7-7 and J usage is TRBJ1-1, with 7 nucleotides matching TRBD1. V gave up 5 bases and J gave up 2 bases; unmatched junction bases: 8. The CDR3 sequence is 15 residues long. Germline loops: CDR1 SSHAT, CDR2 FNYEAQ (reference sequence). The CDR3 spells CASSAWTGANTEAFF. The CDR3 DNA follows: TGTGCCAGCAGCGCCTGGACAGGCGCAAACACTGAAGCTTTCTTT.

This chain links TRBV19 with TRBJ1-1; D perhaps matches TRBD1 (5 bases). Trimming took off 1 base at V and 0 bases at J, with 9 bases between the two ends. The CDR3 length is 15 residues. CDR1 is LNHDA and CDR2 is SQIVND in the germline V gene (reference sequence). The CDR3 region has the DNA TGTGCCAGTAGTATAGGACAGACCCTGAACACTGAAGCTTTCTTT. It specifies CASSIGQTLNTEAFF. Based on the CDR3 plus reference TRBV19 and TRBJ1-1, the full variable domain is DGGITQSPKYLFRKEGQNVTLSCEQNLNHDAMYWYRQDPGQGLRLIYYSQIVNDFQKGDIAEGYSVSREKKESFPLTVTSAQKNPTAFYLCASSIGQTLNTEAFFGQGTRLTVV.